The 10 T cell receptor beta chains reported below all come from one sample, sequenced in a study of cytomegalovirus exposure and HLA in healthy donors. Primers: 60 Vbeta forward and 13 Jbeta reverse. The protocol was immunoSEQ multiplex PCR, while the TCRdb copy is restricted to in-frame clones and leaves out a portion. This sample has about 140,000 clones; 82% occur once, and the top ten carry roughly 1.4%. Sequencing used PBMCs. The receptors stem from a man aged 25 to 45 in good health and CMV-seropositive.

The chain recombines TRBV9 with TRBJ1-2; possible D gene TRBD1, 6 bases. Germline lookup yields CDR1 SGDLS and CDR2 YYNGEE. Between the trimmed V and J ends, which lost 3 bases and 8 bases, there was a span of 8 bases. This CDR3 is 11 amino acids long. The CDR3 DNA sequence: TGTGCCAGCAGCGGGGGGCGCGGCTACACCTTC. This encodes CASSGGRGYTF.

The chain joins TRBV5-1 to TRBJ2-3, with TRBD2 matching 12 bases. Trimming removed 0 bases from V and 6 bases from J; junction bases left unmatched: 5. The CDR3 contains 16 residues. Per the germline V gene, CDR1 is SGHRS and CDR2 is YFSETQ. The CDR3 DNA follows: TGCGCCAGCAGCTTGGTCGGGACTAGCGGGTCCGATACGCAGTATTTT. Translated, it gives CASSLVGTSGSDTQYF. Full variable domain (missing parts from reference TRBV5-1 and TRBJ2-3): KAGVTQTPRYLIKTRGQQVTLSCSPISGHRSVSWYQQTPGQGLQFLFEYFSETQRNKGNFPGRFSGRQFSNSRSEMNVSTLELGDSALYLCASSLVGTSGSDTQYFGPGTRLTVL.

The chain combines TRBV10-3 with TRBJ2-3; D is unclear. V was cut by 4 bases and J by 2 bases, with 10 bases left in between. Per the germline V gene, CDR1 is ENHRY and CDR2 is SYGVKD. The CDR3 runs 14 residues. This chain's CDR3 is CAISGYRSTDTQYF. The CDR3 DNA sequence: TGTGCCATCAGTGGGTATAGATCCACAGATACGCAGTATTTT.

This sequence joins TRBV2 and TRBJ1-2; TRBD1 aligns across 7 bases. The trim removed 8 bases at V and 2 bases at J, leaving 2 bases unmatched. The CDR3 loop spans 12 amino acids. CDR1 is SNHLY and CDR2 is FYNNEI in the germline V gene. The CDR3 protein is CASRDSNYGYTF. The CDR3 nucleotides are TGTGCCAGCCGGGACAGCAACTATGGCTACACCTTC.

This clone was observed a handful of times. The chain links TRBV5-4 to TRBJ1-1, with D unclear. CDR3 size: 13 residues. Germline V gives CDR1 SGHNT, CDR2 YYREEE (reference sequence). Deletions cut 2 bases from V and 1 base from J, with 6 bases between. DNA of the CDR3: TGTGCCAGCAGCTTATTAGAGAACACTGAAGCTTTCTTT. It codes for CASSLLENTEAFF.

With regard to this clone: At one end the junction does not follow the germline gene, possibly because of a read error. This sequence joins TRBV7-9 and TRBJ1-4, with TRBD1 matching over 9 bases. The germline V gene encodes CDR1 SEHNR and CDR2 FQNEAQ (reference sequence). This CDR3 region has 15 residues. CDR3 region: CSSSPRDRANEKLFF. The CDR3 coding sequence is TGTTCCAGCAGCCCCAGGGACAGGGCTAATGAAAAACTGTTTTTT.

V and J are TRBV6-1 and TRBJ2-5; no firm D call. This CDR3 contains 13 residues. The germline CDR1 and CDR2 sequences are MNHNS and SASEGT. V was clipped by 4 bases and J by 2 bases, with 8 bases between them. The CDR3 spells CASSVGVQETQYF. The CDR3 DNA reads as TGTGCCAGCAGTGTCGGTGTTCAAGAGACCCAGTACTTC.

V and J are TRBV5-1 and TRBJ2-3; tentative D call: TRBD2 (5 bases). The CDR3 is made up of 17 amino acids. Per germline, CDR1 SGHRS and CDR2 YFSETQ. The V end was cut by 5 bases, the J end by 3 bases, with 22 bases between. CDR3 DNA sequence: TGCGCCAGCAGTAGCCCACGAGGGCAGATGGGGACAGATACGCAGTATTTT. It is translated as CASSSPRGQMGTDTQYF. Full variable domain (rest looked up from reference TRBV5-1 and TRBJ2-3): KAGVTQTPRYLIKTRGQQVTLSCSPISGHRSVSWYQQTPGQGLQFLFEYFSETQRNKGNFPGRFSGRQFSNSRSEMNVSTLELGDSALYLCASSSPRGQMGTDTQYFGPGTRLTVL.

This chain uses TRBV9 with TRBJ2-7; no clear D. This CDR3 has 15 amino acids. Trimming took off 4 bases at V and 3 bases at J, with 17 bases between the two ends. Per germline, CDR1 SGDLS and CDR2 YYNGEE. CDR3 nucleotide sequence: TGTGCCAGCAGCCCATCGGGTGGCATTTTCTACGAGCAGTACTTC. It translates to CASSPSGGIFYEQYF.

The chain uses TRBV29-1 and TRBJ2-3; TRBD2 agrees at 12 bases. V shed 8 bases, J shed 6 bases, and the junction held 6 bases outside the gene matches. The CDR3 contains 13 residues. Germline V gene data show CDR1 as SQVTM and CDR2 as ANQGSEA. In DNA, the CDR3 is TGCAGCACCCAGACTAGCGGGAGCGATACGCAGTATTTT. Its translation is CSTQTSGSDTQYF.